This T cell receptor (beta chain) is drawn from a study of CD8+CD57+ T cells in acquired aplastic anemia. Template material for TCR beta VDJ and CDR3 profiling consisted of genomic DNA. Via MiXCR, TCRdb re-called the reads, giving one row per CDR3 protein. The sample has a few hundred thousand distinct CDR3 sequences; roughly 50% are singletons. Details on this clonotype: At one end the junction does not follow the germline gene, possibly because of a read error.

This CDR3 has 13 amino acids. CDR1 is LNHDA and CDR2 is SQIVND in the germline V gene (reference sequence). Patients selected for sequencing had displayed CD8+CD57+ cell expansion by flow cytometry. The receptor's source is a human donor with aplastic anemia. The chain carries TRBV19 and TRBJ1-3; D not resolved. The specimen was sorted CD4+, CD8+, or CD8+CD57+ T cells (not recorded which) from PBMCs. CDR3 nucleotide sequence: TGTGCCAGTAGTACGGGCTCTGGAAACACCATATATTTC. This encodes CASSTGSGNTIYF. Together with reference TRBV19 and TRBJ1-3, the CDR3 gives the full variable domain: DGGITQSPKYLFRKEGQNVTLSCEQNLNHDAMYWYRQDPGQGLRLIYYSQIVNDFQKGDIAEGYSVSREKKESFPLTVTSAQKNPTAFYLCASSTGSGNTIYFGEGSWLTVV.